The 13 T cell receptor beta chains below come from one sample, sequenced in a study of T-cell memory formation after mild COVID-19. TCRdb ran MiXCR on the 5' RACE reads and lists one entry per CDR3 protein. The table lists under 450,000 distinct CDR3 sequences, less than 25% of them singletons. Specimen: PBMCs or a T cell subset sorted from them (not recorded which). The receptors come from an adult woman who had mild COVID-19 (a few samples of this study predate the infection). Cell type and time point are not known.

The sample holds a few counts of this clonotype. The V gene is TRBV5-1, the J gene TRBJ2-1, with D perhaps TRBD1 (6 bases). The CDR3 consists of 16 residues. The V and J ends lost 0 bases and 0 bases respectively, with 10 bases between them. Germline V gene data show CDR1 as SGHRS and CDR2 as YFSETQ. CDR3 amino acids: CASSLASGVSYNEQFF. As DNA, the CDR3 is TGCGCCAGCAGCTTGGCCTCAGGGGTCTCCTACAATGAGCAGTTCTTC. The entire variable domain, with the rest obtained from reference TRBV5-1 and TRBJ2-1, is as follows: KAGVTQTPRYLIKTRGQQVTLSCSPISGHRSVSWYQQTPGQGLQFLFEYFSETQRNKGNFPGRFSGRQFSNSRSEMNVSTLELGDSALYLCASSLASGVSYNEQFFGPGTRLTVL.

In its sample, this clonotype was seen many times. This chain links TRBV6-2 or TRBV6-3 with TRBJ2-7, with TRBD1 matching 9 bases. The trim removed 8 bases at V and 4 bases at J, leaving 6 bases unmatched. The CDR3 has 13 amino acids. Germline assignment: CDR1 MNHEY and CDR2 SVGEGT. CDR3 residues: CASRGTGMYEQYF. The DNA of the CDR3 is TGTGCCAGCCGAGGGACAGGGATGTACGAGCAGTACTTC.

The chain employs TRBV25-1 and TRBJ2-5; possible D gene TRBD1, 6 bases. Germline V gene lookup returns CDR1 MGHDK and CDR2 SYGVNS. This CDR3 spans 15 amino acids. Trimming left V 3 bases short and J 4 bases short, with 15 bases between. The CDR3 reads CASSDSTGNRETQYF. The CDR3, as DNA: TGTGCCAGCAGTGATTCTACAGGGAATAGAGAGACCCAGTACTTC.

The chain joins TRBV6-1 to TRBJ1-1; TRBD1 might be the D (5 bases). Germline V gives CDR1 MNHNS, CDR2 SASEGT. The V end lost 2 bases, the J end lost 4 bases, and 17 bases lay between the germline ends. The CDR3 spans 16 residues. CDR3 residues: CASSEPWGGRSTEAFF. The CDR3 nucleotides read TGTGCCAGCAGTGAACCCTGGGGGGGGAGGTCCACTGAAGCTTTCTTT.

The chain carries TRBV9 and TRBJ1-5; unclear D gene. Deletions cut 2 bases from V and 4 bases from J, with 7 bases between. Looked up from germline, CDR1 is SGDLS and CDR2 is YYNGEE. The CDR3 sequence is 13 residues long. CDR3 in DNA: TGTGCCAGCAGCGTCGACCTGAATCAGCCCCAGCATTTT. Its protein is CASSVDLNQPQHF. The full variable domain, its missing parts supplied by reference TRBV9 and TRBJ1-5, is DSGVTQTPKHLITATGQRVTLRCSPRSGDLSVYWYQQSLDQGLQFLIQYYNGEERAKGNILERFSAQQFPDLHSELNLSSLELGDSALYFCASSVDLNQPQHFGDGTRLSIL.

This chain joins TRBV12-3 or TRBV12-4 and TRBJ2-5; 8 bases match TRBD1. J was trimmed by 7 bases and V by 5 bases; bases with no gene match: 9. This CDR3 contains 14 residues. The CDR3 sequence is CASSPRAGGWTQYF. The CDR3 DNA sequence: TGTGCCAGCAGTCCCCGCGCAGGGGGCTGGACCCAGTACTTC.

The chain has TRBV14 and TRBJ2-4; D is uncertain. V was cut by 5 bases and J by 2 bases, with 13 bases left in between. The CDR3 covers 15 residues. Germline V gene sequence: CDR1 SGHDN, CDR2 FVKESK. CDR3 in DNA: TGTGCCAGCAGCGCAACCTTTATGTCCAAAAACATTCAGTACTTC. Translating gives CASSATFMSKNIQYF. Drawing the rest from reference TRBV14 and TRBJ2-4, the complete variable domain is EAGVTQFPSHSVIEKGQTVTLRCDPISGHDNLYWYRRVMGKEIKFLLHFVKESKQDESGMPNNRFLAERTGGTYSTLKVQPAELEDSGVYFCASSATFMSKNIQYFGAGTRLSVL.

V is TRBV7-9 and J is TRBJ1-5, with a tentative D call TRBD1 (5 bases). Germline assignment: CDR1 SEHNR and CDR2 FQNEAQ (reference sequence). The CDR3 has 14 residues. V lost 1 base to trimming and J lost 6 bases, with 10 bases between them. CDR3 in DNA: TGTGCCAGCAGCTTAGTCGGCGGGACTCAGCCCCAGCATTTT. This translates into CASSLVGGTQPQHF.

The rearrangement uses TRBV24-1 and TRBJ2-1; TRBD2 matches 7 bases. Germline values: CDR1 KGHDR, CDR2 SFDVKD. The CDR3 sequence is 14 residues long. The V gene end was trimmed by 5 bases and the J gene end by 6 bases; junction bases not matched to a gene: 6. Here the CDR3 reads CATSGEGRANEQFF. The CDR3 bases are TGTGCCACCAGTGGGGAGGGCAGGGCCAATGAGCAGTTCTTC.

The chain combines TRBV4-1 with TRBJ1-4; D is undetermined. V shed 1 base and J shed 0 bases, with 6 bases lying between them. This CDR3 contains 15 residues. From germline, CDR1 is MGHRA and CDR2 YSYEKL. The CDR3 DNA reads as TGCGCCAGCAGCCAAGGAACTGCAACTAATGAAAAACTGTTTTTT. It yields the protein CASSQGTATNEKLFF.

This chain's CDR3 is CATSGVNTNEQFF. The CDR3 DNA follows: TGTGCCACCAGCGGCGTGAACACCAATGAGCAGTTCTTC. The rearrangement uses TRBV24-1 and TRBJ2-1; no definite D call. The germline V gene encodes CDR1 KGHDR and CDR2 SFDVKD. The V end lost 7 bases, the J end lost 6 bases, and 12 bases lay between the germline ends. The CDR3 is 13 amino acids.

This clonotype showed up many times. This chain links TRBV12-3 or TRBV12-4 with TRBJ2-1, with D perhaps being TRBD1 or TRBD2 (6 bases each). V dropped 1 base and J dropped 4 bases, with 11 bases sitting between them. This CDR3 has 15 amino acids. This chain's CDR3 is CASSLEGGGYNEQFF. In nucleotides, the CDR3 is TGTGCCAGCAGTTTAGAGGGGGGCGGTTACAATGAGCAGTTCTTC.

The chain uses TRBV6-5 and TRBJ2-7; D tentatively reads TRBD1 or TRBD2 (5 bases each). The V gene lost 3 bases and the J gene lost 2 bases, with 17 bases spanning the gap. Per germline, CDR1 MNHEY and CDR2 SVGAGI. This CDR3 has 16 residues. This CDR3 reads CASSYSEGSTTYEQYF. CDR3 coding DNA: TGTGCCAGCAGTTATTCCGAGGGGTCTACGACCTACGAGCAGTACTTC.